The clone carrying this T cell receptor beta chain was found a few times. Its antigen is as yet unknown. TCRdb re-called the reads through MiXCR, storing one row per CDR3 protein. This sample has fewer than 1,000,000 distinct CDR3 sequences, with approximately 33% found just once. This sample was included in a study of T cell repertoires in cytomegalovirus infection. Across the whole study: HLA-B-restricted CMV epitopes that are well studied, plus recently identified HLA-C-restricted ones, were used by the study. Signatures in public TCR beta sequences pointed to both CMV infection and matching HLA type. Study-level results: There were HLA-C-restricted CMV-specific TCR beta clonotypes dominating the ex vivo response. Cumulative public TCR beta family frequency identified carriers of CMV plus the relevant HLA.

V was cut by 6 bases and J by 5 bases, with 12 bases left in between. CDR3 length equals 13 residues. CDR1 and CDR2 from the germline V gene are MNHNY and SVGAGI (reference sequence). This rearrangement joins TRBV6-6 to TRBJ2-3; unclear D gene. The sample in question was cultured CD8+ T cells from PBMCs, obtained from culture after CMV antigen stimulation. This receptor was taken from a human donor in good health (CMV status not recorded). Some clones in this sample may be carry-over from other donors' samples. The CDR3 DNA reads TGTGCCAGCAGCCCCTCCATTATAGATACGCAGTATTTT. Amino acid sequence: CASSPSIIDTQYF.